One and the same sample provided the 20 T cell receptor beta chains below, sequenced in a study of T cells after yellow fever vaccination. TCRdb passed the 5' RACE reads through MiXCR, listing each CDR3 protein once. The sample lists approximately 610,000 distinct CDR3 sequences, 17% occurring once. Sequencing was performed on PBMCs, taken around 5 days after the first yellow fever vaccination. The receptors originated from a man aged 18 to 30 who received the YFV17D yellow fever vaccine.

In the case of this clonotype: At one end the junction does not follow the germline gene, possibly because of a read error. This rearrangement joins TRBV4-2 to TRBJ2-1; TRBD1 might be the D (7 bases). CDR1 is LGHNA and CDR2 is YNFKEQ in the germline V gene. The CDR3 totals 14 residues. CDR3 in amino acids: CARSPGGQHNEQFF. The CDR3 region has the DNA TGTGCCAGGAGCCCCGGGGGACAGCACAATGAGCAGTTCTTC.

The chain joins TRBV7-3 to TRBJ2-7; TRBD1 aligns across 8 bases. The CDR3 is 13 amino acids. The junction had 3 bases not matched to a gene; V was cut back by 2 bases and J by 6 bases. CDR1 and CDR2 from the germline V gene are SGHTA and FQGTGA. The CDR3 DNA sequence: TGTGCCAGCAGCTTACAGGGGGCCTCCGAGCAGTACTTC. Translating gives CASSLQGASEQYF.

The gene calls are TRBV25-1 and TRBJ2-5; D unresolved. V was trimmed by 3 bases and J by 5 bases, leaving 10 bases between them. The CDR3 sequence is 13 residues long. In germline, CDR1 is MGHDK, CDR2 SYGVNS. The CDR3 loop is CASSEPLGETQYF. CDR3 coding DNA: TGTGCCAGCAGTGAGCCGCTAGGGGAGACCCAGTACTTC.

The chain joins TRBV4-1 to TRBJ2-1; possibly TRBD1 or TRBD2 for D (6 bases each). The CDR3 sequence is 17 residues long. V lost 0 bases and J 3 bases, leaving 15 bases between the germline ends. Germline V lookup: CDR1 MGHRA, CDR2 YSYEKL. The CDR3 reads CASSQDRGPRIYNEQFF. DNA for the CDR3: TGCGCCAGCAGCCAAGACCGGGGGCCCCGGATCTACAATGAGCAGTTCTTC.

This clonotype turned up a few times. The chain carries TRBV24-1 and TRBJ2-5; no reliable D call. The germline CDR1 and CDR2 sequences are KGHDR and SFDVKD. V lost 5 bases, J lost 3 bases, and 6 bases lay in between. The CDR3 has 12 amino acids. The CDR3 nucleotides read TGTGCCACCAGTGGCCGAAAAGAGACCCAGTACTTC. Its protein is CATSGRKETQYF.

This clonotype has more than one count but fewer than ten. This chain links TRBV28 with TRBJ2-2; D is possibly TRBD1 (5 bases). The CDR3 extends over 17 amino acids. Germline assignment: CDR1 MDHEN and CDR2 SYDVKM. V lost 4 bases, J lost 0 bases, and 15 bases lay in between. The CDR3 DNA is TGTGCCAGCAGTTCGCAGTGGGGCGTAGCGAACACCGGGGAGCTGTTTTTT. Amino acid sequence: CASSSQWGVANTGELFF. Looking up the rest from reference TRBV28 and TRBJ2-2 gives the full variable domain: DVKVTQSSRYLVKRTGEKVFLECVQDMDHENMFWYRQDPGLGLRLIYFSYDVKMKEKGDIPEGYSVSREKKERFSLILESASTNQTSMYLCASSSQWGVANTGELFFGEGSRLTVL.

This clonotype was detected only a few times. The CDR3 is CASSLLPLGSTDTQYF. CDR3 nucleotides: TGTGCCAGCAGTCTCCTACCATTAGGGAGCACAGATACGCAGTATTTT. V is TRBV12-3 or TRBV12-4 and J is TRBJ2-3; no definite D call. The CDR3 length is 16 residues. V shed 5 bases and J shed 0 bases, with 15 bases lying between them.

This clonotype was seen repeatedly, ten times or more. The rearrangement links TRBV28 to TRBJ1-2; D remains ambiguous. CDR3 length: 13 residues. Germline V gene sequence: CDR1 MDHEN, CDR2 SYDVKM. V lost 3 bases, J lost 5 bases, and 10 bases lay in between. The CDR3 region is CASSFAQSYGYTF. For the CDR3, the DNA is TGTGCCAGCAGTTTTGCACAGTCTTATGGCTACACCTTC.

The chain couples TRBV11-2 to TRBJ2-4, with no clear D. CDR3 size: 14 residues. Germline assignment: CDR1 SGHAT and CDR2 FQNNGV. Between the trimmed V and J ends, which lost 5 bases and 0 bases, there was a span of 8 bases. This CDR3 is CASSKSLAKNIQYF. The CDR3 coding sequence is TGTGCCAGCAGCAAGAGCCTAGCCAAAAACATTCAGTACTTC.

This clonotype appeared a few times. This chain joins TRBV12-3 or TRBV12-4 and TRBJ1-2; 9 bases match TRBD1. With 0 bases clipped from V and 6 bases from J, the junction kept 5 bases outside the gene matches. The CDR3 is made up of 15 amino acids. The CDR3: CASSLAGQGIDGYTF. The CDR3 DNA follows: TGTGCCAGCAGTTTAGCGGGACAGGGAATCGATGGCTACACCTTC.

This clonotype has only a few counts. The chain carries TRBV3-1 and TRBJ2-5; D is undetermined. From germline, CDR1 is LGHDT and CDR2 YNNKEL (reference sequence). This CDR3 is built from 15 residues. The ends were cut back, 1 base at V and 2 bases at J, with 11 bases in the middle. CDR3 bases: TGTGCCAGCAGCCAAGTAAGGTTCGGGCAAGAGACCCAGTACTTC. Amino acids: CASSQVRFGQETQYF.

This chain connects TRBV5-4 to TRBJ1-4, with D hard to call. Germline CDR1 SGHNT, CDR2 YYREEE (reference sequence). The V gene lost 4 bases and the J gene lost 8 bases, with 12 bases spanning the gap. There are 13 residues in the CDR3. The chain's CDR3 is CASSKNSEEKLFF. For the CDR3, the DNA is TGTGCCAGCAGCAAAAACAGCGAAGAAAAACTGTTTTTT.

A few counts support this clonotype. This chain links TRBV11-2 with TRBJ2-7, with D uncertain. Germline V CDR1 and CDR2: SGHAT, FQNNGV. Trimming removed 4 bases at V and 2 bases at J, with 3 bases between. This CDR3 region has 11 residues. As DNA, the CDR3 is TGTGCCAGCAGCTGGACCTACGAGCAGTACTTC. It is translated as CASSWTYEQYF.

The CDR3 bases are TGTGCCAGCAGCTTACCTTGGTCCTCCTACAATGAGCAGTTCTTC. It encodes CASSLPWSSYNEQFF. The rearrangement uses TRBV7-8 and TRBJ2-1; D is unclear. Looked up from germline, CDR1 is SGHVS and CDR2 is FQNEAQ. The CDR3 covers 15 residues. V was clipped by 2 bases and J by 0 bases, with 8 bases between them.

This chain joins TRBV5-1 and TRBJ1-1; the D is unclear. Per germline, CDR1 SGHRS and CDR2 YFSETQ. Deletions cut 9 bases from V and 7 bases from J, with 16 bases between. There are 12 residues in the CDR3. The chain's CDR3 is CATRPSFGEAFF. The CDR3 DNA is TGCGCCACTCGCCCGAGCTTTGGTGAAGCTTTCTTT.

The chain links TRBV6-5 to TRBJ2-3, with D possibly matching TRBD1 (5 bases). Deletions cut 0 bases from V and 3 bases from J, with 10 bases between. The CDR3 has 15 amino acids. Per the germline V gene, CDR1 is MNHEY and CDR2 is SVGAGI. The CDR3 nucleotides are TGTGCCAGCAGTTACTCAGGGGTAGGGACAGATACGCAGTATTTT. Translated: CASSYSGVGTDTQYF.

The chain employs TRBV7-3 and TRBJ1-1, with 9 bases aligning to TRBD1. V dropped 3 bases and J dropped 7; count of bases not matched to a gene: 6. This CDR3 has 14 amino acids. Germline CDR1 is SGHTA and CDR2 is FQGTGA. The CDR3 DNA sequence: TGTGCCAGCAGCTTCGACAGGGGGTTAGGTGAAGCTTTCTTT. As protein: CASSFDRGLGEAFF.

This clonotype has more than one count but fewer than ten. The chain joins TRBV2 to TRBJ2-5, with 14 bases identical to TRBD2. The ends lost 7 bases at V and 1 base at J; junction bases unmatched: 5. Germline V gene lookup returns CDR1 SNHLY and CDR2 FYNNEI. The CDR3 runs 16 residues. CDR3 in amino acids: CASTGTSGGTQETQYF. The CDR3 DNA reads as TGTGCCAGCACCGGGACTAGCGGGGGTACCCAAGAGACCCAGTACTTC.

The chain combines TRBV30 with TRBJ2-2; D call uncertain. The V end was cut by 2 bases, the J end by 7 bases, with 8 bases between. CDR1 GTSNPN and CDR2 SVGIG come from the germline V gene (reference sequence). The CDR3 is 12 residues long. The CDR3 reads CAWSRMGGELFF. Here the CDR3 DNA reads TGTGCCTGGAGTAGAATGGGCGGGGAGCTGTTTTTT.

This chain uses TRBV5-1 with TRBJ1-2; D is perhaps TRBD1 (5 bases). This CDR3 has 17 amino acids. Deletions cut 0 bases from V and 0 bases from J, with 15 bases between. Per the germline V gene, CDR1 is SGHRS and CDR2 is YFSETQ. The CDR3: CASSLDLWGSANYGYTF. In nucleotides, the CDR3 is TGCGCCAGCAGCTTGGATCTATGGGGGTCTGCTAACTATGGCTACACCTTC.